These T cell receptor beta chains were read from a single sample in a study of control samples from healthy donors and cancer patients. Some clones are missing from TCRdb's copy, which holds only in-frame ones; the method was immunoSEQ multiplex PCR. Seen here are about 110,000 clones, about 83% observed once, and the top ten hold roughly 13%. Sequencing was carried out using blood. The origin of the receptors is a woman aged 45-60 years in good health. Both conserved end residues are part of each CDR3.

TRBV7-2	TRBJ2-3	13	CASSLLSTDTQYF
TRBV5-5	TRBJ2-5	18	CASSPLLRDRVRGETQYF
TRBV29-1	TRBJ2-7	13	CSVEEGTPGEQYF
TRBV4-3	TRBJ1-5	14	CASSQEQGHQPQHF
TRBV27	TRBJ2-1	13	CASSLQGSNEQFF
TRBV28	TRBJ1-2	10	CASRDYGYTF
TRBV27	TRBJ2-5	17	CASSATYPGQGQETQYF
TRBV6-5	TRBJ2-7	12	CASSYVGAEQYF
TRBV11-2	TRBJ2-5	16	CASSLESGRWLETQYF
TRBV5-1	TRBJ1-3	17	CASSITPGGASGNTIYF
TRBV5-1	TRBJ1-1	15	CASSFREASTGEAFF
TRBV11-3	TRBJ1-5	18	CASSLAPDRRYSNQPQHF
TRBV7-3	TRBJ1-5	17	CASSLTCRVGGNQPQHF
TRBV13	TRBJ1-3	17	CASSPDTGEIFGNTIYF
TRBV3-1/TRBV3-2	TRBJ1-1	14	CASSQDRELAEAFF
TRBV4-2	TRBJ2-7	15	CASSQDSAGGYEQYF
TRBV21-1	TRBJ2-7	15	CASSKGTLDPYEQYF
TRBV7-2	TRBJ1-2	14	CASSLASRSYGYTF
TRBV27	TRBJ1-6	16	CASSPRTGGNNSPLHF
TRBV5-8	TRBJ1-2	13	CASSRLNSYGYTF
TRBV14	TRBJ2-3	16	CASSQEWDRGTDTQYF
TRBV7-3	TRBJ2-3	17	CASSLTWQGDPTDTQYF
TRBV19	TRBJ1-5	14	CASMTGILSQPQHF
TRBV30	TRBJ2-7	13	CAWSVGNRYEQYF
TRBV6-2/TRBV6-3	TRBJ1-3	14	CASGSGLFGNTIYF
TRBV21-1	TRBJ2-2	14	CASSKTREHRGAVF
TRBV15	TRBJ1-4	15	CATSRDQQNHEKLFF